The 10 T cell receptor beta chains reported below all come from one sample, sequenced in a study of patients and donors after allogeneic stem cell transplantation. From the RT-PCR reads, TCRdb called clonotypes with MiXCR, one entry per CDR3 protein. The table includes about 960,000 distinct CDR3 sequences, under 20% detected once. Input material: blood, either unsorted or a sorted T cell fraction (not recorded which). The receptors were sampled from a human donor who was either an allogeneic HSCT recipient or a stem cell or donor lymphocyte infusion donor (not recorded which). It is not recorded whose cells these are; they may come from a transplant donor.

The rearrangement links TRBV7-2 to TRBJ2-1; TRBD2 might be the D (6 bases). Germline-derived CDR1 and CDR2 are SGHTA and FQGNSA. The V gene lost 6 bases and the J gene lost 3 bases, with 18 bases spanning the gap. This CDR3 has 16 residues. The CDR3 nucleotides are TGTGCCAGCAGAACCCCCGGCCGGGGACTCTACAATGAGCAGTTCTTC. Its protein is CASRTPGRGLYNEQFF.

This clonotype came up a few times. The V call is TRBV29-1, the J call TRBJ1-2; D is unclear. The length of the CDR3 is 12 residues. Trimming cost V 5 bases and J 2 bases, with 9 bases left between them. CDR1 is SQVTM and CDR2 is ANQGSEA in the germline V gene. CDR3 sequence: CSVLPENYGYTF. CDR3 DNA: TGCAGCGTTCTTCCAGAAAACTATGGCTACACCTTC. The full variable domain, with the rest looked up from reference TRBV29-1 and TRBJ1-2, is SAVISQKPSRDICQRGTSLTIQCQVDSQVTMMFWYRQQPGQSLTLIATANQGSEATYESGFVIDKFPISRPNLTFSTLTVSNMSPEDSSIYLCSVLPENYGYTFGSGTRLTVV.

The chain joins TRBV7-2 to TRBJ1-2, with 9 positions matching TRBD1. The CDR3 spans 15 residues. Germline V CDR1 and CDR2: SGHTA, FQGNSA. J gave up 4 bases and V 5 bases, and 8 bases lay outside the gene matches. CDR3: CASSQGQGVVYGYTF. CDR3 sequence (DNA): TGTGCCAGCAGCCAGGGACAGGGTGTCGTCTATGGCTACACCTTC.

The chain has TRBV7-2 and TRBJ2-6; D may be TRBD1 or TRBD2 (5 bases each). The CDR3 extends over 16 amino acids. CDR1 is SGHTA and CDR2 is FQGNSA in the germline V gene. V was cut by 6 bases and J by 1 base, with 13 bases left in between. CDR3 protein: CASSSWGGSGANVLTF. The CDR3 DNA is TGTGCCAGCAGTTCCTGGGGCGGGTCTGGGGCCAACGTCCTGACTTTC.

Only a few counts were recorded for this clonotype. CDR3 residues: CASRGTAGQYF. CDR3 coding DNA: TGTGCCAGCAGAGGGACAGCGGGCCAGTACTTC. The chain recombines TRBV2 with TRBJ2-7, with D perhaps TRBD1 (7 bases). Germline CDR1 and CDR2: SNHLY and FYNNEI. The CDR3 length is 11 residues. Trimming took 6 bases from V and 10 from J, leaving 13 bases between them.

This sequence joins TRBV5-4 and TRBJ2-1; tentatively, D is TRBD1 (5 bases). V lost 6 bases and J lost 6, with 25 bases in between. Germline V CDR1 and CDR2: SGHNT, YYREEE (reference sequence). The CDR3 has 17 amino acids. This CDR3 reads CASTVGRRQGIGNEQFF. In DNA, the CDR3 is TGTGCCAGCACCGTGGGCCGCCGGCAGGGCATAGGCAATGAGCAGTTCTTC.

The chain joins TRBV6-5 to TRBJ1-2; 7 nucleotides align to TRBD1. The CDR3 consists of 12 residues. In germline, CDR1 is MNHEY, CDR2 SVGAGI. Germline trimming cut 6 bases from V and 4 bases from J; bases unmatched to any gene: 2. In DNA form, the CDR3 reads TGTGCCAGCAGGCGGGACAGCTATGGCTACACCTTC. It yields the protein CASRRDSYGYTF.

This clonotype has just a few counts. This CDR3 is CASSYPTVGGGYTF. As DNA, the CDR3 is TGTGCCAGCAGTTACCCGACCGTGGGTGGTGGCTACACCTTC. V gene TRBV6-5 combines with J gene TRBJ1-2; no definite D call. Germline V gene sequence: CDR1 MNHEY, CDR2 SVGAGI. Trimming pared 2 bases from V and 7 bases from J, leaving 14 bases between. The CDR3 spans 14 residues.

The CDR3 DNA reads as TGTGCCAGCAGCTTCGGTCTTAAGAACACTGAAGCTTTCTTT. Translating gives CASSFGLKNTEAFF. The V call is TRBV5-5, the J call TRBJ1-1; D unresolved. Trimming left V 2 bases short and J 1 base short, with 9 bases between. CDR1 is SGHKS and CDR2 is YYEKEE in the germline V gene (reference sequence). The CDR3 totals 14 residues.

The DNA for the CDR3 is TGTGCCAGCAGCTTGGTGGCTAGCCCGGGCGATGAGCAGTTCTTC. Protein product: CASSLVASPGDEQFF. The V call is TRBV5-4, the J call TRBJ2-1; weak D call: TRBD2 (5 bases). Germline V CDR1 and CDR2: SGHNT, YYREEE (reference sequence). CDR3 size: 15 residues. V shed 0 bases and J shed 8 bases, with 15 bases lying between them.